This TCR beta chain was found in a study of T cells in Graves' hyperthyroidism and ophthalmopathy. Study summary: The initial diagnosis was the point when peripheral blood was collected, ahead of any treatment.

The germline V gene has CDR1 SGHNT and CDR2 YYREEE (reference sequence). The V and J ends lost 4 bases and 3 bases respectively, with 10 bases between them. The CDR3 runs 13 residues. The TCR beta CDR3 regions underwent amplification using RNA transcripts as the source. RT-PCR in the first round (using the HTBI primer set) targeted the TCR CDR3. TCRdb reprocessed the multiplex PCR reads with MiXCR, giving one entry per CDR3 protein. The repertoire holds about 350,000 distinct CDR3 sequences, 15% to 20% seen once, with roughly a sixth in the top ten. This clonotype was detected many times. Its matching antigen is unknown. Regarding the study as a whole: In blood, most of the thyroid clonotypes expanded above 0.001 were also present.

Sequencing was carried out using blood. The chain recombines TRBV5-4 with TRBJ1-1; weak D call: TRBD1 (6 bases). The TCR comes from a woman aged 40 to 50 with Graves' ophthalmopathy. The CDR3 reads CASSPGQYTEAFF. CDR3 DNA: TGTGCCAGCAGCCCTGGACAGTACACTGAAGCTTTCTTT.